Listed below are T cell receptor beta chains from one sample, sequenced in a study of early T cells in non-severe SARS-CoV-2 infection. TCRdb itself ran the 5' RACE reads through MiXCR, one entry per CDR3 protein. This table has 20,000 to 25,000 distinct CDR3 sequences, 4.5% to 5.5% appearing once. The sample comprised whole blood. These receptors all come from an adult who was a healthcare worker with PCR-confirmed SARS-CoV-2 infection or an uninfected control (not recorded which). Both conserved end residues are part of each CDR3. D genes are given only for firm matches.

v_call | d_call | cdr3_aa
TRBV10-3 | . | CAISGGGTTEAFF
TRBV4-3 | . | CASSQVSGDGYTF
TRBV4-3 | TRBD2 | CASSQELALAGGPENEQFF
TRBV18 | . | CASSSISRGSGSTNEKLFF
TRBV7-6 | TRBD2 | CASSLSSGSNEQFF
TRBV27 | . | CASSPYTSRTSTDTQYF
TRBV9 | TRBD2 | CASSVGGRADSEQFF
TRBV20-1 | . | CSAWGGNLYEQYF
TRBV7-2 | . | CASSLVLTSTDTQYF
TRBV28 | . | CASSLETNSNQPQHF
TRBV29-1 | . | CSPVGIAEAFF
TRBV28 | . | CASSSSDEISPLHF
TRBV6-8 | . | CASSRPNYEQYF
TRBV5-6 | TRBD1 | CASSSGQDTQYF
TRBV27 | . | CASSLHYTGELFF
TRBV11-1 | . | CASSLRGPADFYNEQFF
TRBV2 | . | CASTEDSYGYTF
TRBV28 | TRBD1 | CASSPRTGGAETQYF
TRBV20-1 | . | CSARGPSYEQETQYF
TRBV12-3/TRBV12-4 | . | CASSLAASGNTIYF
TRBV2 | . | CASSEVGFLGYGYTF
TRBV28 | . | CASSLYRFGEAFF
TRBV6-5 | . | CASRRVATSSTDTQYF
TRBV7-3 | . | CASSGTGLGEETQYF
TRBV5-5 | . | CASSLGHSTEAFF
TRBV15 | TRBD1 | CATSRVLGQGASYNEQFF
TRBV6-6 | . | CASSYGRGGSGANVLTF
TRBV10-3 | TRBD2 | CAISNPGLAGGETQYF
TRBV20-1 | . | CSARTGAWSSYNEQFF
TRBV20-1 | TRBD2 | CSAKPTSGRAYEQYF
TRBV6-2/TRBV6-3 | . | CASSSRRSYGYTF
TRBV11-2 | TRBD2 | CASSSDRLAGYNEQFF